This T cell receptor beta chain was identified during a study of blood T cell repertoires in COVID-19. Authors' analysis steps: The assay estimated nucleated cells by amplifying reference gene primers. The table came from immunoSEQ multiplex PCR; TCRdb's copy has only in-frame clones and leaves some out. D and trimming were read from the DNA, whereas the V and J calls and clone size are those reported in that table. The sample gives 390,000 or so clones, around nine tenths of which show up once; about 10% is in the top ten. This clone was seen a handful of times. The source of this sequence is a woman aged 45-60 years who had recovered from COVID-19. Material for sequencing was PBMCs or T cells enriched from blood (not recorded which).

CDR3 sequence: CASSLYSISYNSPLHF. The CDR3 DNA reads TGTGCCAGCAGCTTATATTCTATCTCCTATAATTCACCCCTCCACTTT. The chain recombines TRBV7-9 with TRBJ1-6; D ambiguous. Germline V gene data show CDR1 as SEHNR and CDR2 as FQNEAQ (reference sequence). CDR3 size: 16 residues. V dropped 2 bases and J dropped 0 bases, with 8 bases sitting between them.